These T cell receptor beta chains were read from a single sample in a study of beta chain features in type 1 diabetes. Some clones are missing from TCRdb's copy, which holds only in-frame ones; the method was immunoSEQ multiplex PCR. The data contain about 190,000 clones, over 6% of them singletons. Sequenced material: central memory CD4+ T cells from blood. The receptor source for this set is a man between 18 and 29 years old with type 1 diabetes. CDR3s include the opening cysteine and the closing phenylalanine or tryptophan. D genes are given only for firm matches. Clone size is stated in some rows and not others, as once, few, many or a class when expanded.

len	d_gene	v_gene	abundance	j_gene	CDR3nt	CDR3aa
13	TRBD2	TRBV30	.	TRBJ2-5	TGTGCCTGGAACAAAGCGGGGGGAGAGACCCAGTACTTC	CAWNKAGGETQYF
14	TRBD1	TRBV7-2	.	TRBJ1-1	TGTGCCAGCAGCGCCCGACAGGGCGGGACTGAAGCTTTCTTT	CASSARQGGTEAFF
14	.	TRBV2	.	TRBJ2-7	TGTGCCAGCGCTACCGGGACAAGGAGCTACGAGCAGTACTTC	CASATGTRSYEQYF
15	TRBD1	TRBV30	few	TRBJ1-1	TGTGCCTGGACCCCCTTCCTCGACAGGGTCTCCGAAGCTTTCTTT	CAWTPFLDRVSEAFF
14	.	TRBV28	many	TRBJ2-1	TGTGCCAGCAGTTTCCTACCCACAGGGACTGAGCAGTTCTTC	CASSFLPTGTEQFF
14	TRBD2	TRBV5-1	.	TRBJ2-3	TGCGCCAGCATGCTAGCGGGTAGCACAGATACGCAGTATTTT	CASMLAGSTDTQYF
16	TRBD2	TRBV4-1	.	TRBJ2-1	TGCGCCAGCAGCCAAACTCGACTAGCCCTACAAAATGAGCAGTTCTTC	CASSQTRLALQNEQFF
15	.	TRBV25-1	few	TRBJ1-1	TGTGCCAGCAGTGAAATCGGTGCGAGGGGGACTGAAGCTTTCTTT	CASSEIGARGTEAFF
15	.	TRBV28	few	TRBJ1-4	TGTGCCAGCACAGGAGGTACGAATACTAATGAAAAACTGTTTTTT	CASTGGTNTNEKLFF
15	.	TRBV2	.	TRBJ1-2	TGTGCCAGCACTTCGACCCAGGGGACGGCTCGTGGCTACACCTTC	CASTSTQGTARGYTF
16	TRBD2	TRBV11-2	.	TRBJ2-5	TGTGCCAGCAGCTTAGGACTAGCGGGGGGACATGAGACCCAGTACTTC	CASSLGLAGGHETQYF
13	TRBD1	TRBV7-7	.	TRBJ2-5	TGTGCCAGCAGCAGGGACAGTCGCGAGACCCAGTACTTC	CASSRDSRETQYF
14	.	TRBV7-9	.	TRBJ2-2	TGTGCCAGCAGCTTAGTTGCAGGGCCTTGGGAGCTGTTTTTT	CASSLVAGPWELFF
12	TRBD1	TRBV29-1	few	TRBJ2-7	TGCAGCGTTGATAACAGGGGGGACGAGCAGTACTTC	CSVDNRGDEQYF
16	TRBD2	TRBV5-4	few	TRBJ2-3	TGTGCCAGCAGCCGAGGACTAGCGGGGTTGGCAGATACGCAGTATTTT	CASSRGLAGLADTQYF
14	TRBD1	TRBV11-2	.	TRBJ2-2	TGTGCCAGCAGCCGGGACAGGGGGGCCGGGGAGCTGTTTTTT	CASSRDRGAGELFF
14	.	TRBV6-5	few	TRBJ2-3	TGTGCCAGCAGTCCGACAGTGAGCACAGATACGCAGTATTTT	CASSPTVSTDTQYF
13	.	TRBV5-7	few	TRBJ2-7	TGTGCCAGCAGCTTGGCCTTTCCCTACGAGCAGTACTTC	CASSLAFPYEQYF